Here is one T cell receptor beta chain with its context. Its antigen remains unknown. The entry originates in a study of OX40 agonist ivuxolimab in advanced cancers. Study-level findings and limits: The investigators did not determine what antigen specificity the expanded peripheral T cells had.

The method was immunoSEQ multiplex PCR; TCRdb's version includes in-frame clones alone and lacks a portion of them. The table includes around 58,000 clones, roughly 89% detected once. The CDR3 is 16 amino acids. V lost 0 bases, J lost 4 bases, and 18 bases lay in between. Germline CDR1 GTSNPN, CDR2 SVGIG (reference sequence). The rearrangement joins TRBV30 to TRBJ2-5; D is unclear. The starting material was CD4+ or CD8+ T cells sorted from blood, obtained in a trial of the OX40 agonist ivuxolimab. This TCR derives from an adult with an advanced solid tumor such as melanoma, head and neck, liver or kidney cancer. This CDR3 is CAWSVPGRQRGETQYF. The DNA for the CDR3 is TGTGCCTGGAGTGTACCTGGAAGGCAGCGAGGAGAGACCCAGTACTTC. Using reference TRBV30 and TRBJ2-5 for the parts outside the CDR3, the full variable domain is SQTIHQWPATLVQPVGSPLSLECTVEGTSNPNLYWYRQAAGRGLQLLFYSVGIGQISSEVPQNLSASRPQDRQFILSSKKLLLSDSGFYLCAWSVPGRQRGETQYFGPGTRLLVL.